What follows are 23 T cell receptor beta chains derived from one specimen sequenced in a study of graft-versus-host responses after intestinal transplantation (dated by TCRdb to the early 2020s). Interpreted using the paper, the time point label stands for: cells obtained before transplantation from donor or recipient. Mixed lymphocyte reactions plated around 200,000 CFSE-labeled pre-transplant responders with around 200,000 irradiated violet-dye-labeled stimulators and were cultured for more than five days. Libraries came from the immunoSEQ multiplex PCR assay. Drawn from immuneACCESS, this table holds only the in-frame rearrangements with V and J called that TCRdb kept. Clones are partly lost; checked studies trace under half to an unresolved V gene and leave the rest unexplained. The sample table records 15,000 or so clones; 33% of these occur just once. The biggest ten clones account for roughly 2% of the sample.

Material: alloreactive CD8+ T cells from a mixed lymphocyte reaction culture, obtained before intestinal transplant. Reading the label with the study, this specimen's cell subset or site is: CFSE-low proliferating T cells sorted from roughly six-day pre-transplant mixed lymphocyte reaction (GvH or HvG direction). All receptors come from a human patient who received an intestinal transplant.

This sequence joins TRBV7-9 and TRBJ2-7; 7 bases match TRBD2. The CDR3 length is 13 residues. Germline V lookup: CDR1 SEHNR, CDR2 FQNEAQ (reference sequence). V gave up 5 bases and J gave up 4 bases; unmatched junction bases: 5. The CDR3 spells CASSPPGGYEQYF. The CDR3 bases are TGTGCCAGCAGCCCCCCGGGGGGTTACGAGCAGTACTTC. Full variable domain (rest looked up from reference TRBV7-9 and TRBJ2-7): DTGVSQNPRHKITKRGQNVTFRCDPISEHNRLYWYRQTLGQGPEFLTYFQNEAQLEKSRLLSDRFSAERPKGSFSTLEIQRTEQGDSAMYLCASSPPGGYEQYFGPGTRLTVT.

The chain uses TRBV12-5 and TRBJ2-7; a weak D match, TRBD2 (5 bases). The germline gives CDR1 LGHNT, CDR2 FRNRAP. Trimming removed 0 bases at V and 7 bases at J, with 13 bases between. The CDR3 is 14 amino acids. Here the CDR3 reads CASGLVVTPGEQYF. CDR3 DNA: TGTGCTAGTGGTTTGGTTGTAACTCCGGGAGAGCAGTACTTC.

In this sample, this clone turned up a few times. The chain uses TRBV5-1 and TRBJ2-7; 13 bases align to TRBD2. Trimming removed 4 bases from V and 5 bases from J; junction bases left unmatched: 6. The CDR3 runs 15 residues. In germline, CDR1 is SGHRS, CDR2 YFSETQ. CDR3 residues: CASSPTSGRVHEQYF. In DNA, the CDR3 is TGCGCCAGCAGCCCAACTAGCGGGAGGGTCCACGAGCAGTACTTC.

J is TRBJ1-1 and V is TRBV30; 7 bases map to TRBD1. The CDR3 is 13 amino acids. V dropped 5 bases and J dropped 3; count of bases not matched to a gene: 6. Germline V gene lookup returns CDR1 GTSNPN and CDR2 SVGIG (reference sequence). In DNA form, the CDR3 reads TGTGCCTGGGGTAGGGACAGTTACACTGAAGCTTTCTTT. Translating it yields CAWGRDSYTEAFF.

This clone was detected only a few times. The rearrangement links TRBV6-5 to TRBJ1-1; tentatively, D is TRBD1 (5 bases). V was cut by 4 bases and J by 3 bases, with 9 bases left in between. The length of the CDR3 is 13 residues. Germline V gives CDR1 MNHEY, CDR2 SVGAGI. CDR3 region: CASSFWGDTEAFF. The CDR3 DNA reads TGTGCCAGCAGTTTCTGGGGCGACACTGAAGCTTTCTTT.

The gene calls are TRBV11-2 and TRBJ2-7, with 8 bases aligning to TRBD1. This CDR3 is 15 amino acids long. V lost 1 base and J lost 3; bases outside the gene matches: 5. Germline lookup yields CDR1 SGHAT and CDR2 FQNNGV. The CDR3 spells CASSLGQGLVYEQYF. The CDR3 DNA reads TGTGCCAGCAGCTTAGGACAGGGGTTGGTCTACGAGCAGTACTTC.

V gene TRBV27 combines with J gene TRBJ1-1; a possible D gene is TRBD1 (5 bases). This CDR3 region has 12 residues. The germline CDR1 and CDR2 sequences are MNHEY and SMNVEV (reference sequence). For the CDR3, the DNA is TGTGAGGCCCGGGGGTTGGACACTGAAGCTTTCTTT. This encodes CEARGLDTEAFF.

The gene calls are TRBV4-3 and TRBJ2-2; D unclear. Germline loops: CDR1 LGHNA, CDR2 YSLEER. Trimming shortened V by 2 bases and J by 2 bases, and 15 bases separated the two germline ends. This CDR3 contains 17 residues. CDR3 sequence (DNA): TGCGCCAGCAGCCAAAATTGGTACTGGTTCAACACCGGGGAGCTGTTTTTT. Translated, it gives CASSQNWYWFNTGELFF.

This clone was observed a handful of times. The J gene is TRBJ2-7, the V gene TRBV10-3, with D possibly being TRBD2 (5 bases). Germline V lookup: CDR1 ENHRY, CDR2 SYGVKD. The V end lost 2 bases, the J end lost 4 bases, and 6 bases lay between the germline ends. There are 12 residues in the CDR3. CDR3 sequence reads: CAISEEGYEQYF. In nucleotides, the CDR3 is TGTGCCATCAGTGAGGAGGGTTACGAGCAGTACTTC.

This clone has just a few counts. This rearrangement joins TRBV6-5 to TRBJ1-2; TRBD1 might be the D (5 bases). Germline V gives CDR1 MNHEY, CDR2 SVGAGI. CDR3 size: 13 residues. Trimming took 4 bases from V and 6 from J, leaving 12 bases between them. In DNA, the CDR3 is TGTGCCAGCAGTTTCTATCAGGGCGATGGCTACACCTTC. Translated, it gives CASSFYQGDGYTF.

The chain uses TRBV2 and TRBJ2-7; TRBD1 might be the D (6 bases). The V and J ends lost 0 bases and 1 base respectively, with 13 bases between them. CDR1 is SNHLY and CDR2 is FYNNEI in the germline V gene. The CDR3 length is 16 residues. Written as DNA, the CDR3 is TGTGCCAGCAGTGAAGCGGGGACACCTCCTTCCTACGAGCAGTACTTC. It encodes CASSEAGTPPSYEQYF.

This chain links TRBV6-5 with TRBJ2-7; 11 nucleotides agree with TRBD1. Germline-derived CDR1 and CDR2 are MNHEY and SVGAGI. The CDR3 is 14 amino acids. The ends lost 10 bases at V and 3 bases at J; junction bases unmatched: 8. The CDR3 nucleotides read TGTGCCACCAGCGGACAGGGGGCAATCTACGAGCAGTACTTC. This sequence encodes CATSGQGAIYEQYF.

The J gene is TRBJ2-1, the V gene TRBV29-1; 9 bases are a match to TRBD1. Germline CDR1 SQVTM, CDR2 ANQGSEA. The CDR3 loop spans 14 amino acids. The CDR3 DNA sequence: TGCACCACTCGAAATACAGGGGGCTGGGATGAGCAGTTCTTC. It codes for CTTRNTGGWDEQFF.

The chain uses TRBV4-3 and TRBJ1-6; weak D call: TRBD1 (5 bases). Germline assignment: CDR1 LGHNA and CDR2 YSLEER. V lost 0 bases to trimming and J lost 7 bases, with 13 bases between them. The CDR3 is 16 amino acids. The CDR3 region is CASSQDTGPQNSPLHF. In DNA form, the CDR3 reads TGCGCCAGCAGCCAAGATACAGGCCCCCAGAATTCACCCCTCCACTTT.

This clone has just a few counts. This rearrangement joins TRBV27 to TRBJ1-1; the match to TRBD1 covers 8 bases. The CDR3 loop spans 17 amino acids. The V and J ends lost 2 bases and 3 bases, in that order; junction bases with no gene match: 11. The germline V gene has CDR1 MNHEY and CDR2 SMNVEV (reference sequence). CDR3 amino acids: CASSLRSQGAKDTEAFF. CDR3 nucleotides: TGTGCCAGCAGTTTAAGGTCCCAGGGGGCGAAGGACACTGAAGCTTTCTTT.

V gene TRBV5-5 combines with J gene TRBJ2-5, with 9 bases identical to TRBD2. The CDR3 is made up of 15 amino acids. After removal of 0 bases from V and 5 bases from J, the junction contained 5 bases not matched to a gene. Germline values: CDR1 SGHKS, CDR2 YYEKEE (reference sequence). The CDR3 coding sequence is TGTGCCAGCAGCTTGGGCGGGGGGGCCTTGGAGACCCAGTACTTC. Translated, it gives CASSLGGGALETQYF.

This clone was found a few times. V usage is TRBV10-3 and J usage is TRBJ1-5; 7 nucleotides align to TRBD1. The V segment lost 3 bases and the J segment 3 bases; nucleotides outside the gene matches: 5. The CDR3 sequence is 15 residues long. CDR1 is ENHRY, CDR2 SYGVKD, per germline. CDR3 bases: TGTGCCATCAGTGACGGGACAGCCTACAATCAGCCCCAGCATTTT. Translating gives CAISDGTAYNQPQHF.

V usage is TRBV30 and J usage is TRBJ1-1; D may be TRBD1 (5 bases). CDR1 and CDR2 (germline): GTSNPN, SVGIG (reference sequence). Trimming took 1 base from V and 5 from J, leaving 11 bases between them. The CDR3 consists of 13 residues. In DNA form, the CDR3 reads TGTGCCTGGAGTGCCCACGGGGGGACTGAAGCTTTCTTT. Protein: CAWSAHGGTEAFF.

The V gene is TRBV4-1, the J gene TRBJ2-2, with a weak D call TRBD1 (6 bases). Between the trimmed V and J ends, which lost 4 bases and 4 bases, there was a span of 22 bases. Per the germline V gene, CDR1 is MGHRA and CDR2 is YSYEKL. This CDR3 spans 18 amino acids. This CDR3 reads CASSLRDINTLGTGELFF. CDR3 in DNA: TGCGCCAGCAGCCTCCGGGACATAAATACCCTAGGCACCGGGGAGCTGTTTTTT.

The V gene is TRBV7-9, the J gene TRBJ2-3; TRBD1 matches 7 bases. CDR1 and CDR2 (germline): SEHNR, FQNEAQ (reference sequence). This CDR3 comprises 17 residues. The J segment lost 5 bases and the V segment lost 2 bases, leaving 13 bases of the junction unmatched. In DNA form, the CDR3 reads TGTGCCAGCAGCTTACCGAAGGAGAACAGGGGAGAAGATACGCAGTATTTT. It encodes CASSLPKENRGEDTQYF.

This chain connects TRBV27 to TRBJ1-1; no reliable D call. V lost 4 bases to trimming and J lost 1 base, with 10 bases between them. CDR3 length: 14 residues. Germline loops: CDR1 MNHEY, CDR2 SMNVEV (reference sequence). The CDR3 is CASSSVNQNTEAFF. The CDR3 coding sequence is TGTGCCAGCAGTTCGGTCAACCAGAACACTGAAGCTTTCTTT.

This clone was detected a few times. The CDR3 DNA follows: TGTGCCTGGAGTGTACTAGCCCTTACAGGGGGCAAGGACGAGCAGTACTTC. Protein sequence: CAWSVLALTGGKDEQYF. This sequence joins TRBV30 and TRBJ2-7, with 9 bases matching TRBD1. Germline CDR1 and CDR2: GTSNPN and SVGIG (reference sequence). The V segment lost 0 bases and the J segment 5 bases; nucleotides outside the gene matches: 14. This CDR3 is built from 17 residues. The full variable domain, completed using reference TRBV30 and TRBJ2-7, is SQTIHQWPATLVQPVGSPLSLECTVEGTSNPNLYWYRQAAGRGLQLLFYSVGIGQISSEVPQNLSASRPQDRQFILSSKKLLLSDSGFYLCAWSVLALTGGKDEQYFGPGTRLTVT.

The chain links TRBV5-1 to TRBJ2-2, with D perhaps TRBD2 (6 bases). The CDR3 covers 15 residues. V was trimmed by 0 bases and J by 5 bases, leaving 11 bases between them. The germline gives CDR1 SGHRS, CDR2 YFSETQ. The CDR3 is CASSLAQAGTGELFF. The CDR3 DNA follows: TGCGCCAGCAGCTTGGCCCAGGCGGGAACCGGGGAGCTGTTTTTT.